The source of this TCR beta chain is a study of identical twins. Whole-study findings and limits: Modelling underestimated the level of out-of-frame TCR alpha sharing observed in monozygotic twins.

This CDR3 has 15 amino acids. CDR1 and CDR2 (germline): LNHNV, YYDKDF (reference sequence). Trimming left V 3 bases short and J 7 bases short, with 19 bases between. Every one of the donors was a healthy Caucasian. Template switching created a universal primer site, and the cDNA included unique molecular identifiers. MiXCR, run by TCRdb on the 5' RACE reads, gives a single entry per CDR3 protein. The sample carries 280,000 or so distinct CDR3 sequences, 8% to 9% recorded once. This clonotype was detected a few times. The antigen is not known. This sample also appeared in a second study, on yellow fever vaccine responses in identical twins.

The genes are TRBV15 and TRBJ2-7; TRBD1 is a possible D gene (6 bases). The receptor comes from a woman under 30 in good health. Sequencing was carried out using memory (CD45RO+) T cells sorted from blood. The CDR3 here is CATSRAGTTTTEQYF. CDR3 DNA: TGTGCCACCAGCAGGGCCGGGACAACTACTACGGAGCAGTACTTC. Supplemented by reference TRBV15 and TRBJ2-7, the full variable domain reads DAMVIQNPRYQVTQFGKPVTLSCSQTLNHNVMYWYQQKSSQAPKLLFHYYDKDFNNEADTPDNFQSRRPNTSFCFLDIRSPGLGDTAMYLCATSRAGTTTTEQYFGPGTRLTVT.